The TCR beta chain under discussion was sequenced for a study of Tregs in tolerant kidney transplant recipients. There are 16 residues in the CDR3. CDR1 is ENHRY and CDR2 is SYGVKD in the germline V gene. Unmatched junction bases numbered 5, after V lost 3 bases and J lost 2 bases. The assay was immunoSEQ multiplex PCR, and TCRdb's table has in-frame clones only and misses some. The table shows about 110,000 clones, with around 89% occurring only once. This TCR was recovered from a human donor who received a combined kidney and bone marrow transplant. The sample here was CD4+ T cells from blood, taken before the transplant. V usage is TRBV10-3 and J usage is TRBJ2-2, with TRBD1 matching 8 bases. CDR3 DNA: TGTGCCATCAGTGACCGGACAGGGAGAAACACCGGGGAGCTGTTTTTT. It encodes CAISDRTGRNTGELFF.